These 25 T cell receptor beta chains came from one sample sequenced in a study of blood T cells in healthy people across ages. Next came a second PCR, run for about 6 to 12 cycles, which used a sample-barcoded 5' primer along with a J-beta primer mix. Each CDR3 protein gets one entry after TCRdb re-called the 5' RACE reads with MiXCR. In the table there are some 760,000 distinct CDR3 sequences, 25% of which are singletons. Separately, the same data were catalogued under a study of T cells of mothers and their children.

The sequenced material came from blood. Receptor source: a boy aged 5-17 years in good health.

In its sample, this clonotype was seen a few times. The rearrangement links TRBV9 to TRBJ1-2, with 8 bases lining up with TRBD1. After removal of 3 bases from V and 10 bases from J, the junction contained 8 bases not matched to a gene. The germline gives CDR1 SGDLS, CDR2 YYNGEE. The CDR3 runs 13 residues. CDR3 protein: CASSARQGFDYTF. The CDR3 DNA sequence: TGTGCCAGCAGCGCCCGACAGGGGTTCGACTACACCTTC.

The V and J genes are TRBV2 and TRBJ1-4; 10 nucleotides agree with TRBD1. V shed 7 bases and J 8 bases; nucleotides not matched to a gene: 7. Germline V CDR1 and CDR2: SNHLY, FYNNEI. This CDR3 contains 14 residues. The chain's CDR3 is CASKGGTGEEKLFF. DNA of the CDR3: TGTGCCAGCAAGGGAGGGACAGGGGAAGAAAAACTGTTTTTT.

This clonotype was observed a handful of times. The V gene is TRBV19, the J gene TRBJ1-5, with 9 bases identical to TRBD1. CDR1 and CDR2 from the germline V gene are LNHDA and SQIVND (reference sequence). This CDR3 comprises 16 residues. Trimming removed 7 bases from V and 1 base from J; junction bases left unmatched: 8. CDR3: CASNTMTGGSNQPQHF. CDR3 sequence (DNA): TGTGCCAGTAATACGATGACAGGGGGAAGCAATCAGCCCCAGCATTTT.

As DNA, the CDR3 is TGCAGTGCAAATCCCGGGGGGAGGACCAATGAGCAGTTCTTC. Protein sequence: CSANPGGRTNEQFF. The V call is TRBV20-1, the J call TRBJ2-1; TRBD2 matches at 7 bases. This CDR3 is 14 amino acids long. The junction had 11 bases not matched to a gene; V was cut back by 6 bases and J by 6 bases. Germline V gives CDR1 DFQATT, CDR2 SNEGSKA (reference sequence).

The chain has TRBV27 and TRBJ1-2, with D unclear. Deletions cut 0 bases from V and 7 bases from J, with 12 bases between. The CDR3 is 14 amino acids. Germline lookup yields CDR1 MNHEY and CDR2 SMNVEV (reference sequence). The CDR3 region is CASSLSSGFGGYTF. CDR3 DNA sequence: TGTGCCAGCAGTTTATCTTCGGGGTTCGGTGGCTACACCTTC.

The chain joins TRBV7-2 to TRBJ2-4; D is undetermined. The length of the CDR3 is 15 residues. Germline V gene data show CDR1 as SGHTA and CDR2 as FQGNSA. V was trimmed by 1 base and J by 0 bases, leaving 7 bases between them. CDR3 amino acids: CASSLGRLAKNIQYF. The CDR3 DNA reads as TGTGCCAGCAGCTTAGGACGGCTAGCCAAAAACATTCAGTACTTC.

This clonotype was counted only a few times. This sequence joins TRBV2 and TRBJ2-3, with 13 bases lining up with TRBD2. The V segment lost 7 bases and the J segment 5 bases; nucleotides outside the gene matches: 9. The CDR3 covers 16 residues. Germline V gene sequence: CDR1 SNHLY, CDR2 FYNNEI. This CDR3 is CASTQLAGGPRDTQYF. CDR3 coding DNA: TGTGCCAGCACCCAACTAGCGGGGGGGCCGAGAGATACGCAGTATTTT.

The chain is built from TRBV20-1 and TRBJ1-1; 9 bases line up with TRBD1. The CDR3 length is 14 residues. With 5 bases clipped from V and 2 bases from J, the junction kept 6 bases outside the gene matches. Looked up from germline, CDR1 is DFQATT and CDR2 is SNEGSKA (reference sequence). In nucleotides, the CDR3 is TGCAGTGCTGGGGACAGGGTTTCCAACACTGAAGCTTTCTTT. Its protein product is CSAGDRVSNTEAFF.

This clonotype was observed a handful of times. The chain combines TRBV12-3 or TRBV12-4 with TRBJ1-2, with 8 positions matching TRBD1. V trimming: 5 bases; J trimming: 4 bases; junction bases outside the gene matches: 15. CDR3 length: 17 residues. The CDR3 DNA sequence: TGTGCCAGCAGTCCCGGGGGACAGGACTTATTACGCTATGGCTACACCTTC. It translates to CASSPGGQDLLRYGYTF.

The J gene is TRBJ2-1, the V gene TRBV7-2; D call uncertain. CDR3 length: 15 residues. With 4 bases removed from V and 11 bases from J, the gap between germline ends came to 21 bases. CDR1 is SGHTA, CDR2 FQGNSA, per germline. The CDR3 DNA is TGTGCCAGCAGCTCAGGAGCCCTGGACGGGTCCCAGCAGTTCTTC. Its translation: CASSSGALDGSQQFF.

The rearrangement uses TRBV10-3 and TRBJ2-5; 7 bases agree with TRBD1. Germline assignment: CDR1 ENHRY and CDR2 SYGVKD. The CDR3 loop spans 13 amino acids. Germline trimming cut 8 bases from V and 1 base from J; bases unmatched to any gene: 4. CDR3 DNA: TGTGCCATCTCATACAGGGGCCAAGAGACCCAGTACTTC. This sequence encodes CAISYRGQETQYF.

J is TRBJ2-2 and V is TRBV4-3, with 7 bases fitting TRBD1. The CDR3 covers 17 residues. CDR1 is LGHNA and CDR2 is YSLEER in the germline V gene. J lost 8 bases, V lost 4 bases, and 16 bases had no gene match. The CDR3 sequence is CASSPTWDSLLKGELFF. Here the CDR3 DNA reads TGCGCCAGCAGCCCCACATGGGACAGTCTGCTCAAGGGGGAGCTGTTTTTT.

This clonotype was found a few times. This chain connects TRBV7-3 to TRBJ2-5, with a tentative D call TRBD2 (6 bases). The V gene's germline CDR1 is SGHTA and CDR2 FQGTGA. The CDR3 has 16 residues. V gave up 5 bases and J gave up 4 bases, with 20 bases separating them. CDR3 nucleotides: TGTGCCAGCAGCAGCGGGCGGACTGGGGCAGGAGAGACCCAGTACTTC. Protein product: CASSSGRTGAGETQYF.

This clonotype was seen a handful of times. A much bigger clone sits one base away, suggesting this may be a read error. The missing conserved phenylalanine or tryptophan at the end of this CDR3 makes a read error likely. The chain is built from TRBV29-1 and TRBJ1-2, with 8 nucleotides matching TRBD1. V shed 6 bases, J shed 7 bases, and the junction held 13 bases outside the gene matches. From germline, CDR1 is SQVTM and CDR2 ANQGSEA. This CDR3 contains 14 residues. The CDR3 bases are TGCAGCGTAAAGGACAGGGAAACTATGGGTGGCTACACCCTC. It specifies CSVKDRETMGGYTL.

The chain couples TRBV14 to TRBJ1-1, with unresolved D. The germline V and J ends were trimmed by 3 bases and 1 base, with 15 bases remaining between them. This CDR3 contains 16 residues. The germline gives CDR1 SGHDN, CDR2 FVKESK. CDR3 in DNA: TGTGCCAGCAGCCAGAAGCGCGGAATCGGGAACACTGAAGCTTTCTTT. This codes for CASSQKRGIGNTEAFF.

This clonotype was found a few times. In DNA form, the CDR3 reads TGCGCCAGCAGCACCGCGTCCAGCACAGATACGCAGTATTTT. Translating it yields CASSTASSTDTQYF. The J gene is TRBJ2-3, the V gene TRBV5-1; D unresolved. Germline V gene sequence: CDR1 SGHRS, CDR2 YFSETQ. V lost 4 bases and J 0 bases, leaving 9 bases between the germline ends. This CDR3 is built from 14 residues.

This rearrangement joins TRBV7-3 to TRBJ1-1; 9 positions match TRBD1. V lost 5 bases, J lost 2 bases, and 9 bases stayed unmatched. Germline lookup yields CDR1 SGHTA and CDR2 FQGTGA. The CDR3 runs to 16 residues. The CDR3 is CASSPGTGWINTEAFF. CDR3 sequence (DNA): TGTGCCAGCAGCCCGGGGACAGGGTGGATAAACACTGAAGCTTTCTTT.

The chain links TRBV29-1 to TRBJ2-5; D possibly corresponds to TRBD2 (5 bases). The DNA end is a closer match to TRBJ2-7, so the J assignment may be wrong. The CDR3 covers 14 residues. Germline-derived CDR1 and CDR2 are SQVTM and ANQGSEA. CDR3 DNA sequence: TGCAGCGTTGAGTTCGGAGAGGGATCCTACGAGCAGTACTTC. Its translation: CSVEFGEGSYEQYF.

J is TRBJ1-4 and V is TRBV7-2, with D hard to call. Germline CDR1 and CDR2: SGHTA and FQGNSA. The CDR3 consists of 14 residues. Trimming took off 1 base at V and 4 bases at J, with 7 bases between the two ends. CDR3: CASSLGISNEKLFF. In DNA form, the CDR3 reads TGTGCCAGCAGCTTAGGGATTAGTAATGAAAAACTGTTTTTT.

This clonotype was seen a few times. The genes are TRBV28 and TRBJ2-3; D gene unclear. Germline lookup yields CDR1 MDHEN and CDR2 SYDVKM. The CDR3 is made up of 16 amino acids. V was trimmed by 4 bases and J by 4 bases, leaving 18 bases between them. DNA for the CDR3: TGTGCCAGCAGTTCTTCCCCGTTTGGGGTCCCAGATACGCAGTATTTT. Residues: CASSSSPFGVPDTQYF.

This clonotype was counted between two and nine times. CDR3 sequence reads: CASSLNLAGGRAQYF. Here the CDR3 DNA reads TGTGCCAGCAGCTTAAATCTAGCGGGGGGAAGGGCCCAGTACTTC. This chain connects TRBV11-2 to TRBJ2-5; 11 bases line up with TRBD2. V was pared by 2 bases and J by 9 bases, with 8 bases of the junction left unmatched. The CDR3 runs 15 residues. CDR1 and CDR2 (germline): SGHAT, FQNNGV.

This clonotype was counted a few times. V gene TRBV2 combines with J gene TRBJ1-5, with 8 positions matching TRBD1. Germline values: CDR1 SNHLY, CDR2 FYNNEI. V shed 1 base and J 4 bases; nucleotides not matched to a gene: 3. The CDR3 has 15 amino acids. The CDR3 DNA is TGTGCCAGCAGTGAAGACGGACAGGGAAATCAGCCCCAGCATTTT. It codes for CASSEDGQGNQPQHF.

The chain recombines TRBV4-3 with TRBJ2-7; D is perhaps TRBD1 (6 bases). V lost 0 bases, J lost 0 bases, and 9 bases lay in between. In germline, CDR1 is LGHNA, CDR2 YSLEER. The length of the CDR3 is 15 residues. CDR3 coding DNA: TGCGCCAGCAGCCAAGACTGGGACACCTCCTACGAGCAGTACTTC. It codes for CASSQDWDTSYEQYF.

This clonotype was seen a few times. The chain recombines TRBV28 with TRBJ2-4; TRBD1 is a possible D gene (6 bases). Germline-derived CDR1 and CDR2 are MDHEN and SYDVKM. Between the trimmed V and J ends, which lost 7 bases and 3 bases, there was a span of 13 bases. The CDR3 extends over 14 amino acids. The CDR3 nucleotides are TGTGCCAGCACCCCCAGGACAGTCAAAAACATTCAGTACTTC. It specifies CASTPRTVKNIQYF.

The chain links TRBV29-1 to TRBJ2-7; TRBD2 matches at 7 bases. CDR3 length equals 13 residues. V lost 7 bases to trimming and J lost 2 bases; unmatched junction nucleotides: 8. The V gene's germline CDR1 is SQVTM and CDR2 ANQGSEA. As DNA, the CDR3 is TGCAGCGCGAGGCTAGCGGAAACCTACGAGCAGTACTTC. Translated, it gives CSARLAETYEQYF.